This T cell receptor beta chain was retrieved from a study of CD8+CD57+ T cells in acquired aplastic anemia. Comments on this clonotype: Its target is unknown.

The study's findings and limits: Patients and controls shared about 27 CD8+ CDR3 sequences.

From germline, CDR1 is SGHVS and CDR2 FNYEAQ. CDR3 size: 15 residues. V dropped 0 bases and J dropped 14 bases, with 22 bases sitting between them. Both TCR beta VDJ combination and CDR3 sequence profiling were carried out. Genomic DNA was the template for this profiling. Via MiXCR, TCRdb re-called the reads, giving one row per CDR3 protein. The table includes hundreds of thousands of distinct CDR3 sequences, 65% to 80% detected once. The gene calls are TRBV7-6 and TRBJ1-2, with no clear D. The sequenced material came from sorted CD4+, CD8+, or CD8+CD57+ T cells (not recorded which) from PBMCs. The TCR sequence derives from a human donor in good health, serving as a control. CDR3 residues: CASSLASGSRLHFTF. CDR3 DNA sequence: TGTGCCAGCAGCTTAGCTTCCGGTTCACGCCTCCACTTTACCTTC.